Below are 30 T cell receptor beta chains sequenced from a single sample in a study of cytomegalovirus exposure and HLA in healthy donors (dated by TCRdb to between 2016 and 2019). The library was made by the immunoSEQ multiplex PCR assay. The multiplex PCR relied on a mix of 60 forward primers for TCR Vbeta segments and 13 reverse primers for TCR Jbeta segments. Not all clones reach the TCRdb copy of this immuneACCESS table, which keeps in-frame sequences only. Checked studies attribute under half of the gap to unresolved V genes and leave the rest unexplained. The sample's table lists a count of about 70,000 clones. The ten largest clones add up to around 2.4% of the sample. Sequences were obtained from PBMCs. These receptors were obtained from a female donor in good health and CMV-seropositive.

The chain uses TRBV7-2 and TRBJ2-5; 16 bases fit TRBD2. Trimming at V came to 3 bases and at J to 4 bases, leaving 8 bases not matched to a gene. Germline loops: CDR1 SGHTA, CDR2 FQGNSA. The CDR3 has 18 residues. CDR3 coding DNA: TGTGCCAGCAGCTTCGGGACTAGCGGGGGGGCCGTCCGAGAGACCCAGTACTTC. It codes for CASSFGTSGGAVRETQYF.

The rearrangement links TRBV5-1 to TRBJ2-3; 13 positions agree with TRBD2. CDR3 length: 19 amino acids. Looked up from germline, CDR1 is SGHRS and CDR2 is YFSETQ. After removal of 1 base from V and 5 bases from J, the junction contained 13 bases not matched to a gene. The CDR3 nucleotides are TGCGCCAGCAGCTTGTTACCGGGACTAGCGGGATACGGGGAAGATACGCAGTATTTT. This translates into CASSLLPGLAGYGEDTQYF. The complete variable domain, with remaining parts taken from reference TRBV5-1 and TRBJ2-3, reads KAGVTQTPRYLIKTRGQQVTLSCSPISGHRSVSWYQQTPGQGLQFLFEYFSETQRNKGNFPGRFSGRQFSNSRSEMNVSTLELGDSALYLCASSLLPGLAGYGEDTQYFGPGTRLTVL.

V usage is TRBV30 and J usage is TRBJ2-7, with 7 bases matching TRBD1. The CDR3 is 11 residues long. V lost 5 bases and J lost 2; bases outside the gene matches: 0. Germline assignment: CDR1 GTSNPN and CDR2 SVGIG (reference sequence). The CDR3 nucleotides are TGTGCCTGGGACAGGGCCTACGAGCAGTACTTC. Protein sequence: CAWDRAYEQYF.

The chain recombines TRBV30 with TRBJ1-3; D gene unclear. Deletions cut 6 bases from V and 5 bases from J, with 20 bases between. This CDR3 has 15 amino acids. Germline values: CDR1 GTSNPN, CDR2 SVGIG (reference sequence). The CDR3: CACPKRVALRNTIYF. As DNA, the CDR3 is TGTGCCTGCCCAAAGCGGGTGGCATTGAGAAACACCATATATTTT.

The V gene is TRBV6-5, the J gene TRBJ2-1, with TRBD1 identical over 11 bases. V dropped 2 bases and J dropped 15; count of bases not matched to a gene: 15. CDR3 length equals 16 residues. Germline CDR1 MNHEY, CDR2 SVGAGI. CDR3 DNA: TGTGCCAGCAGTTACGTCTCCGGGACAGGGGGATTAATGCTGTTCTTC. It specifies CASSYVSGTGGLMLFF.

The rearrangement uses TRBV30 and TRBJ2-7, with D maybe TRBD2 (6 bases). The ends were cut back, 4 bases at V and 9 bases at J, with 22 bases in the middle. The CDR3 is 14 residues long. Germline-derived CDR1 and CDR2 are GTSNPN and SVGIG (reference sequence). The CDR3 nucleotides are TGTGCCTGGAATAGCGGTCCAGAACTAACGGGGCAGTACTTC. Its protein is CAWNSGPELTGQYF.

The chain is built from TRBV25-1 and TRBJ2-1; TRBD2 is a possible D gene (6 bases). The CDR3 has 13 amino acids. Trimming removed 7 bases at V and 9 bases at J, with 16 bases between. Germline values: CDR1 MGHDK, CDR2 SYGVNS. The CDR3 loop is CASNPYGGGEQFF. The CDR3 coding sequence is TGTGCCAGCAACCCATACGGGGGAGGTGAGCAGTTCTTC.

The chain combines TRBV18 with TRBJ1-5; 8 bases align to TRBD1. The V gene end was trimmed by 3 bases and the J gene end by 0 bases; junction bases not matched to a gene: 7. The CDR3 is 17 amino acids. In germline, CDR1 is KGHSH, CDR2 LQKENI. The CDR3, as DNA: TGTGCCAGCTCACCCACAGGGGGTGCCTATAGCAATCAGCCCCAGCATTTT. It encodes CASSPTGGAYSNQPQHF. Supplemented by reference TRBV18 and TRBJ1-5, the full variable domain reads NAGVMQNPRHLVRRRGQEARLRCSPMKGHSHVYWYRQLPEEGLKFMVYLQKENIIDESGMPKERFSAEFPKEGPSILRIQQVVRGDSAAYFCASSPTGGAYSNQPQHFGDGTRLSIL.

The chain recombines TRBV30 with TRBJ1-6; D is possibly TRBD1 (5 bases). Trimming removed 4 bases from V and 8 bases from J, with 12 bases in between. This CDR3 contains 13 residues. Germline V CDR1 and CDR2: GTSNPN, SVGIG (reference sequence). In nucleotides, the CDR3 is TGTGCCTGGAATAATCAGGGTTATTCACCCCTCCACTTT. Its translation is CAWNNQGYSPLHF.

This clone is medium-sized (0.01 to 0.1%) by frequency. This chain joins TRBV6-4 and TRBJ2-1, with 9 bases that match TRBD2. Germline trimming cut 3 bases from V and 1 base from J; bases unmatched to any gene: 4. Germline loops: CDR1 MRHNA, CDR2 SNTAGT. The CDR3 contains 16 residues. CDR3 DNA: TGTGCCAGCAGTGAACGAGCGGGGGGATCCTACAATGAGCAGTTCTTC. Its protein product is CASSERAGGSYNEQFF.

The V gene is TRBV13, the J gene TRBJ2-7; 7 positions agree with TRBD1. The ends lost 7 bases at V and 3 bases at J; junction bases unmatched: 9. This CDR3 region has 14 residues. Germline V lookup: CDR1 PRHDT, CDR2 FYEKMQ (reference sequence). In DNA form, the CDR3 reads TGTGCCAGCAACGACAGGGCCCAGGACTACGAGCAGTACTTC. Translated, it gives CASNDRAQDYEQYF.

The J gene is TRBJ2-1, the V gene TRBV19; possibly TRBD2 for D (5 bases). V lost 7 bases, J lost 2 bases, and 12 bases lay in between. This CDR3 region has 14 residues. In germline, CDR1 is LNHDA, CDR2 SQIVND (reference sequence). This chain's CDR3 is CASTPSGTYNEQFF. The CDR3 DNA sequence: TGTGCCAGTACCCCTTCCGGGACCTACAATGAGCAGTTCTTC.

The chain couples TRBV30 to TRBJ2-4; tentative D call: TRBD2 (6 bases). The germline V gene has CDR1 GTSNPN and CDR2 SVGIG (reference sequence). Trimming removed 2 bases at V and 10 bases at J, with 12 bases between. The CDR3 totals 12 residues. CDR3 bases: TGTGCCTGGAGTTGGAGGGTGGGGATTCAGTACTTC. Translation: CAWSWRVGIQYF.

The CDR3 loop reads CASSQGHSYEQYF. As DNA, the CDR3 is TGCGCCAGCAGCCAGGGCCACTCCTACGAGCAGTACTTC. The V call is TRBV4-3, the J call TRBJ2-7; no reliable D call. V lost 3 bases and J lost 0, with 6 bases in between. The germline CDR1 and CDR2 sequences are LGHNA and YSLEER. CDR3 size: 13 residues.

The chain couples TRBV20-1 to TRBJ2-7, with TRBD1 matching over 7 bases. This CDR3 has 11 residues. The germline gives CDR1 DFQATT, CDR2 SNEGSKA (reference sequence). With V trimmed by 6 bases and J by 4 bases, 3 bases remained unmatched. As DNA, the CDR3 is TGCAGTGCAGGGGGCGGATACGAGCAGTACTTC. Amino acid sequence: CSAGGGYEQYF.

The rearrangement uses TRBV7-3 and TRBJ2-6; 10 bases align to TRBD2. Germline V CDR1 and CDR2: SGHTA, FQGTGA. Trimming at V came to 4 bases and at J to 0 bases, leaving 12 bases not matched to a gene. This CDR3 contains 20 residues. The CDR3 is CASSSQGVAGGYSGANVLTF. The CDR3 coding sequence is TGTGCCAGCAGCTCCCAGGGGGTAGCGGGGGGATACTCTGGGGCCAACGTCCTGACTTTC. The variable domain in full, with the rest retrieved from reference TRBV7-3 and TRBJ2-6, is GAGVSQTPSNKVTEKGKYVELRCDPISGHTALYWYRQSLGQGPEFLIYFQGTGAADDSGLPNDRFFAVRPEGSVSTLKIQRTERGDSAVYLCASSSQGVAGGYSGANVLTFGAGSRLTVL.

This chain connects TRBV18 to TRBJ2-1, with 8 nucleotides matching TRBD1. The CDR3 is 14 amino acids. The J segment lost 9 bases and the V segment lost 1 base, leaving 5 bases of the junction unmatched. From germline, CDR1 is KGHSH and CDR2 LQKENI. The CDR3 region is CASSPQDRVGEQFF. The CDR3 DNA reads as TGTGCCAGCTCACCACAGGACAGGGTAGGTGAGCAGTTCTTC.

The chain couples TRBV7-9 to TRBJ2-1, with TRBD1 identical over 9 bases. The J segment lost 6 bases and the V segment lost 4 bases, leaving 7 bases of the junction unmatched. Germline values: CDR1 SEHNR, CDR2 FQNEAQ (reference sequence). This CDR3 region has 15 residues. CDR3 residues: CASSYGQGPSNEQFF. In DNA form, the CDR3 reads TGTGCCAGCAGCTATGGACAGGGGCCATCCAATGAGCAGTTCTTC. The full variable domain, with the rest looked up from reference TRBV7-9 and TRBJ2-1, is DTGVSQNPRHKITKRGQNVTFRCDPISEHNRLYWYRQTLGQGPEFLTYFQNEAQLEKSRLLSDRFSAERPKGSFSTLEIQRTEQGDSAMYLCASSYGQGPSNEQFFGPGTRLTVL.

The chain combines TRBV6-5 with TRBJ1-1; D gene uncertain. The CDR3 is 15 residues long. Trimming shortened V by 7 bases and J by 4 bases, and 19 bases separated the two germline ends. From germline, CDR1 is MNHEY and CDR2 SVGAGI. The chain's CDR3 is CASIKVHPGSTEAFF. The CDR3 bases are TGTGCCAGCATAAAGGTCCACCCGGGGAGCACTGAAGCTTTCTTT.

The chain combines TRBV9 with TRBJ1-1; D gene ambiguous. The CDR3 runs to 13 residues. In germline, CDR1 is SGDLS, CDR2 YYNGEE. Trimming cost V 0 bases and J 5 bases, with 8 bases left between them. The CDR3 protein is CASSVGRGTEAFF. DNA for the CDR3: TGTGCCAGCAGCGTAGGGCGGGGTACTGAAGCTTTCTTT.

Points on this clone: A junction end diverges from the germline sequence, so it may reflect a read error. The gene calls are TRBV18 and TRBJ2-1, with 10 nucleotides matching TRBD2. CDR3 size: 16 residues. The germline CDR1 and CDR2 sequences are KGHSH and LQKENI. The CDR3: CASAPPSSGGLNEQFF. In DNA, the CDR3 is TGTGCCAGCGCACCACCGTCTAGCGGGGGTCTCAATGAGCAGTTCTTC. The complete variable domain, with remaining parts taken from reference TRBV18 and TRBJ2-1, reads NAGVMQNPRHLVRRRGQEARLRCSPMKGHSHVYWYRQLPEEGLKFMVYLQKENIIDESGMPKERFSAEFPKEGPSILRIQQVVRGDSAAYFCASAPPSSGGLNEQFFGPGTRLTVL.

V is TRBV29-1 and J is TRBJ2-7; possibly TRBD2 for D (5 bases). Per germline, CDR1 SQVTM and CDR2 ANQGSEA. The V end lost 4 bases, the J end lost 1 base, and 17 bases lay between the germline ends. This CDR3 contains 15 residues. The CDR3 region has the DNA TGCAGCGTTGGACCCCGGGAAAGGAATTCCTACGAGCAGTACTTC. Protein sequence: CSVGPRERNSYEQYF.

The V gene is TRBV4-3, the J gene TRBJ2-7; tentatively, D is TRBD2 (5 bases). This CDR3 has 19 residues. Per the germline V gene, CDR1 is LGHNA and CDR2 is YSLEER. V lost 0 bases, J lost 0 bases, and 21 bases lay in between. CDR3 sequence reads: CASSQEHQARRANSYEQYF. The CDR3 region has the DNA TGCGCCAGCAGCCAAGAACACCAGGCTAGGCGGGCGAACTCCTACGAGCAGTACTTC.

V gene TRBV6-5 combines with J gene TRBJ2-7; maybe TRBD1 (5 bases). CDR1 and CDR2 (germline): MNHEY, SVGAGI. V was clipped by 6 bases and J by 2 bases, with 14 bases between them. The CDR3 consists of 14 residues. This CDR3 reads CASSWGRETYEQYF. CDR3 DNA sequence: TGTGCCAGCAGCTGGGGCAGGGAAACCTACGAGCAGTACTTC.

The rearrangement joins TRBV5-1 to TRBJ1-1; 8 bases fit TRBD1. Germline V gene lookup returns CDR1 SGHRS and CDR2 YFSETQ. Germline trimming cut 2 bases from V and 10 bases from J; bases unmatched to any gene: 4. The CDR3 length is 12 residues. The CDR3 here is CASSLEQGGAFF. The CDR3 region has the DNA TGCGCCAGCAGCTTAGAACAGGGGGGAGCTTTCTTT.

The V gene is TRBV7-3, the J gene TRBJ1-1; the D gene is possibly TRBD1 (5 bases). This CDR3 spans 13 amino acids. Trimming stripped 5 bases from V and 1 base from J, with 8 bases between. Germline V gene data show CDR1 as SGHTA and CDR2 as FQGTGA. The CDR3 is CASSAGPNTEAFF. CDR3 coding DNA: TGTGCCAGCAGCGCGGGACCGAACACTGAAGCTTTCTTT.

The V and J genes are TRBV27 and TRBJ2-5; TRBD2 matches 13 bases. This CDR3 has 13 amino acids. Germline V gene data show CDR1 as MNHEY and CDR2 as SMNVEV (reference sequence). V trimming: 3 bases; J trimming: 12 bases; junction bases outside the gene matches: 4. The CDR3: CASSLGTSGAEYF. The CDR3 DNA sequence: TGTGCCAGCAGTTTGGGGACTAGCGGGGCGGAGTACTTC.

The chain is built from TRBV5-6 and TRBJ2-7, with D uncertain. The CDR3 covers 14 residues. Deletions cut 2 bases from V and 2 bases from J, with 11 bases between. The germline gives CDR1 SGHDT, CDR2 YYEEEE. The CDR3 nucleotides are TGTGCCAGCAGCTTTTCTGAAAGCGCCTACGAGCAGTACTTC. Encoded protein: CASSFSESAYEQYF.

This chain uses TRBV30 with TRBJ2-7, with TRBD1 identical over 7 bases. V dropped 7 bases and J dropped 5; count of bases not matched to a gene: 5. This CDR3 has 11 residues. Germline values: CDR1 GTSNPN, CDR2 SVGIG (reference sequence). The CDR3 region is CASGQPDEQYF. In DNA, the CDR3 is TGTGCCTCGGGACAGCCTGACGAGCAGTACTTC.

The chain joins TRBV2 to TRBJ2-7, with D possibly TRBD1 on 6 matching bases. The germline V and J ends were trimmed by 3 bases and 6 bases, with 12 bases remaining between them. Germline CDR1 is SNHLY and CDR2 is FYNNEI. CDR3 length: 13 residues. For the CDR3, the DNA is TGTGCCAGCAGTGAGAGGGTAGGGGGCGAGCAGTACTTC. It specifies CASSERVGGEQYF.